These T cell receptor beta chains were read from a single sample in a study of cytomegalovirus exposure and HLA in healthy donors. Only in-frame clones appear in the TCRdb table, and some are missing; sequencing was by immunoSEQ multiplex PCR. Found here are about 180,000 clones, around 80% of them singletons; the top ten hold approximately 1.4%. Sequences were obtained from PBMCs. These receptors all come from a young man in good health and CMV-seronegative. The CDR3 runs from the conserved cysteine through the conserved F or W. D genes are given only for firm matches. Clone size is not always given. Where it is, it says once, few, many or a class for expanded clones.

V gene	clone size	D gene	J gene	CDR3 DNA	CDR3 protein
TRBV7-9	-	-	TRBJ1-1	TGTGCCGGCAGAGAATTTGTAGCGAACACTGAAGCTTTCTTT	CAGREFVANTEAFF
TRBV6-1	-	TRBD1	TRBJ2-1	TGTGCCAGCAGTGAATACGCAGGGGGCTACAATGAGCAGTTCTTC	CASSEYAGGYNEQFF
TRBV7-3	-	-	TRBJ2-7	TGTGCCAGCAGCTACAGCCCCTACGAGCAGTACTTC	CASSYSPYEQYF
TRBV4-2	-	-	TRBJ2-2	TGTGCCAGCAGCCAAGTGGGCCAGGCCGGGGAGCTGTTTTTT	CASSQVGQAGELFF
TRBV19	once	-	TRBJ1-2	TGTGCCAGTAGTCCCTCGCGGAGGGGGGGTTATACCTTC	CASSPSRRGGYTF
TRBV4-2	few	-	TRBJ2-6	TGTGCCAGCAGCCAAGATTGGGCAGGGTATCACTCTGGGGCCAACGTCCTGACTTTC	CASSQDWAGYHSGANVLTF
TRBV10-1	-	-	TRBJ1-5	TGCGCCCGGTCACGGGGGCAGCCCCAGCATTTT	CARSRGQPQHF
TRBV4-3	few	-	TRBJ1-1	TGCGCCAGCAGCCAAGATCCTGCGGATAACACTGAAGCTTTCTTT	CASSQDPADNTEAFF
TRBV25-1	-	-	TRBJ2-3	TGTGCCAGCAGACTAGATTCGGATACGCAGTATTTT	CASRLDSDTQYF
TRBV6-4	once	TRBD1	TRBJ1-1	TGTGCCAGCAGTGACTCTCACGGACAGGGGGCTGAAGCTTTCTTT	CASSDSHGQGAEAFF
TRBV7-2	once	-	TRBJ2-5	TGTGCCAGCAGCTTAGCGGGGAGGGGGGAGACCCAGTACTTC	CASSLAGRGETQYF
TRBV7-9	-	TRBD2	TRBJ2-2	TGTGCCAGCAGCTTAGCGGCGGCTAGCGGGGGGATCGCGGTCGGGGAGCTGTTTTTT	CASSLAAASGGIAVGELFF
TRBV5-4	-	TRBD1	TRBJ1-2	TGTGCCAGCAGCTTACGCCAGACAGGGGTAGGCTACACCTTC	CASSLRQTGVGYTF
TRBV11-2	once	-	TRBJ2-7	TGTGCCAGCAGCTTAAGACAGGGAGGTAGGACCTACGAGCAGTACTTC	CASSLRQGGRTYEQYF
TRBV5-6	few	-	TRBJ1-1	TGTGCCAGCAGCCCACAACAAGCGCACACTGAAGCTTTCTTT	CASSPQQAHTEAFF
TRBV7-7	-	-	TRBJ2-1	TGTGCTAGCAGCTTAGATCCCCCAGGGGTGAAGTTCTTC	CASSLDPPGVKFF
TRBV15	-	TRBD2	TRBJ2-1	TGTGCCACCAGCAGAGAGGCTAGCGGGATCGGCAATGAGCAGTTCTTC	CATSREASGIGNEQFF
TRBV6-5	once	TRBD2	TRBJ2-5	TGTGCCAGCAGTTACCAGCGGGGGGGCGTCGGGGAGACCCAGTACTTC	CASSYQRGGVGETQYF
TRBV7-2	-	-	TRBJ2-1	TGTGCCAGCAGCTTAGCGGGCGGGGCAATACGGGGTGAGCAGTTCTTC	CASSLAGGAIRGEQFF
TRBV5-6	-	TRBD2	TRBJ2-2	TGTGCCAGCAGCCTATGGACTAGCGGGAGGGGTAGGGCCGGGGAGCTGTTTTTT	CASSLWTSGRGRAGELFF
TRBV15	-	-	TRBJ2-7	TGTGCCACCAGCAGACAGGGTTTCCACGAGCAGTACTTC	CATSRQGFHEQYF
TRBV5-1	once	TRBD2	TRBJ2-2	TGCGCCAGCAGCTTGATTCTGGCGGGAGGAACCGGGGAGCTGTTTTTT	CASSLILAGGTGELFF
TRBV30	-	TRBD2	TRBJ2-3	TGTGCCTGGAGTGCCTCGACTAGCGGGGGAACAGATACGCAGTATTTT	CAWSASTSGGTDTQYF
TRBV7-2	-	TRBD2	TRBJ2-1	TGTGCCAGCAGCTTTCGCCCGACTAGCGGGAGTAAAAATGAGCAGTTCTTC	CASSFRPTSGSKNEQFF
TRBV4-3	-	-	TRBJ1-1	TGCGCCAGCAGCCAAGACCCCTCCTGGAGAGCTTTCTTT	CASSQDPSWRAFF
TRBV30	-	-	TRBJ2-7	TGTGCCTGGAGTGTACTCGGGGAGCAGTACTTC	CAWSVLGEQYF
TRBV10-3	-	TRBD1	TRBJ1-1	TGTGCCATCAGACAATCCCCGGACAGGTCGAACACTGAAGCTTTCTTT	CAIRQSPDRSNTEAFF
TRBV21-1	-	-	TRBJ2-2	TGTGCCAGCAGCAAAACGGGCGGGGGGAACACCGGGGAGCTGTTTTTT	CASSKTGGGNTGELFF
TRBV19	-	-	TRBJ2-3	TGTGCCTCTTCCCGGGGAGCAGATACGCAGTATTTT	CASSRGADTQYF
TRBV7-9	few	-	TRBJ2-1	TGTGCCAGCAGCCAGAACTGGGAAACAGGGAACAATGAGCAGTTCTTC	CASSQNWETGNNEQFF
TRBV11-2	few	TRBD1	TRBJ2-7	TGTGCCAGCGCCGGGACAGGGGGGGGAGAGCAGTACTTC	CASAGTGGGEQYF
TRBV30	-	TRBD2	TRBJ2-7	TGTGCCTGGAGTACGGGAGGGCTGTACGAGCAGTACTTC	CAWSTGGLYEQYF
TRBV29-1	-	-	TRBJ2-2	TGCAGCGCAAGAGAAACCGGGGAGCTGTTTTTT	CSARETGELFF
TRBV5-1	-	-	TRBJ2-3	TGCGCCAGCAGTCCTAGCACAGATACGCAGTATTTT	CASSPSTDTQYF
TRBV5-4	-	-	TRBJ2-7	TGTGCCAGCAGCTTGGTTGGTAGCGCAGCCTACGAGCAGTACTTC	CASSLVGSAAYEQYF
TRBV7-7	-	TRBD1	TRBJ2-2	TGTGCTAGCAGCTCGTTGGGGACAGGGGCCGGGGAGCTGTTTTTT	CASSSLGTGAGELFF
TRBV10-3	once	-	TRBJ2-7	TGTGCCATCAGTGAGTCGGGGCGTAGCTCCTACGAGCAGTACTTC	CAISESGRSSYEQYF
TRBV5-3	once	TRBD1	TRBJ2-2	TGTGCCAGAAGCCCTGGGACAGGGGGATGCACCGGGGAGCTGTTTTTT	CARSPGTGGCTGELFF
TRBV7-3	-	-	TRBJ2-5	TGTGCCAGCACCTCTGGGGAGGAGACCCAGTACTTC	CASTSGEETQYF
TRBV5-1	-	-	TRBJ2-6	TGCGCCAGCAGCTTTGGCAACTCTGGGGCCAACGTCCTGACTTTC	CASSFGNSGANVLTF
TRBV11-2	-	-	TRBJ1-2	TGTGCCAGCAGCTTACGAGGGAATCGCGGCTACACCTTC	CASSLRGNRGYTF
TRBV27	-	-	TRBJ2-1	TGTGCCAGCAGTCAGAGGGTGGGCGAGCAGTTCTTC	CASSQRVGEQFF
TRBV7-8	few	-	TRBJ1-3	TGTGCCAGCAGCTTACTTGGCGGGCGGCGAAGCTCTGGAAACACCATATATTTT	CASSLLGGRRSSGNTIYF
TRBV5-1	-	-	TRBJ2-7	TGCGCCAGCAGCAAAACCGGACAGCGAAGCTCCTACGAGCAGTACTTC	CASSKTGQRSSYEQYF
TRBV19	-	TRBD1	TRBJ1-5	TGTGCCAGTAGAAAATCCACCAGGGGGCATAGCAATCAGCCCCAGCATTTT	CASRKSTRGHSNQPQHF
TRBV27	-	TRBD1	TRBJ2-2	TGTGCCAGCACCGAGACCGGGACAGGGTTAATCTCGAACACCGGGGAGCTGTTTTTT	CASTETGTGLISNTGELFF
TRBV7-3	-	-	TRBJ1-1	TGTGCCAGCAGCTCGAACCCAGGGTACACTGAAGCTTTCTTT	CASSSNPGYTEAFF
TRBV28	-	-	TRBJ2-5	TGTGCCAGCAGTTTGTATGGGGTGGGAGGAGAGACCCAGTACTTC	CASSLYGVGGETQYF
TRBV6-5	few	-	TRBJ2-5	TGTGCCAGCAGGAGGATGAACCAAGAGACCCAGTACTTC	CASRRMNQETQYF
TRBV4-3	-	TRBD1	TRBJ2-5	TGCGCCAGCTCCCAGGGGGCGGGTCAAGAGACCCAGTACTTC	CASSQGAGQETQYF
TRBV11-1	once	TRBD2	TRBJ2-7	TGTGCCAGCAGGTCAACAGCGGGAGGGCACCCCTACGAGCAGTACTTC	CASRSTAGGHPYEQYF
TRBV7-3	-	-	TRBJ2-1	TGTGCCAGCAGCACCAGGTCGGCTAGCAGAAATGAGCAGTTCTTC	CASSTRSASRNEQFF
TRBV6-6	-	-	TRBJ1-1	TGTGCCAGCAGTTACTCAGGACAGACGAACACTGAAGCTTTCTTT	CASSYSGQTNTEAFF